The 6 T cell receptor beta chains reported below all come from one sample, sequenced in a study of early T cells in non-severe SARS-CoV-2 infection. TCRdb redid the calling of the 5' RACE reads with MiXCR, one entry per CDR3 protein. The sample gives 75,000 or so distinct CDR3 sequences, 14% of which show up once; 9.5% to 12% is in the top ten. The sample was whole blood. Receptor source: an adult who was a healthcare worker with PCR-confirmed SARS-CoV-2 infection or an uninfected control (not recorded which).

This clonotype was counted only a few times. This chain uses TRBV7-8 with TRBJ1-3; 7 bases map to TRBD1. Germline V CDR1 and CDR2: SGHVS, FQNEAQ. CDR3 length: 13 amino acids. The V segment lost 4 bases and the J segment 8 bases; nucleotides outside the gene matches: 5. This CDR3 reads CASSWGQRDTIYF. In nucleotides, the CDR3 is TGTGCCAGCAGCTGGGGACAGCGGGACACCATATATTTT.

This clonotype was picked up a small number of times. The CDR3, as DNA: TGTGCCAGCAGCTTTACTAGCGGGGGTAACACCAATGAGCAGTTCTTC. Its translation is CASSFTSGGNTNEQFF. V is TRBV7-6 and J is TRBJ2-1; 11 bases agree with TRBD2. The V gene's germline CDR1 is SGHVS and CDR2 FNYEAQ. This CDR3 spans 16 amino acids. Trimming took 3 bases from V and 6 from J; bases not matched to a gene: 7.

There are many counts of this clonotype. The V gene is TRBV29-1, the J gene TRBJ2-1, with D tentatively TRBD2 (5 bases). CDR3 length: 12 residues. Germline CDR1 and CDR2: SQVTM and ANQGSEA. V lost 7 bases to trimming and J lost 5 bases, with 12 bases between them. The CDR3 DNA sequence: TGCAGCGCCGGTAGCGCAGACAATGAGCAGTTCTTC. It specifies CSAGSADNEQFF.

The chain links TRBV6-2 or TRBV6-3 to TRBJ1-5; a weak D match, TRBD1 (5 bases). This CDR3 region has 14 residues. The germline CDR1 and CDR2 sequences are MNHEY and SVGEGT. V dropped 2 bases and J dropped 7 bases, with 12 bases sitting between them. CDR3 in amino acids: CASSYGGTEQPQHF. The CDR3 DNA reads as TGTGCCAGCAGTTACGGGGGGACGGAGCAGCCCCAGCATTTT.

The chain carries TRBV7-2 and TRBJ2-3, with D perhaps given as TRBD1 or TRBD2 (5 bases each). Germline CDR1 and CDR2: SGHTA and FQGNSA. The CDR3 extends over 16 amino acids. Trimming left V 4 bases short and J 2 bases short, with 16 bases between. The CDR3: CASSWGSPPITDTQYF. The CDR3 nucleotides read TGTGCCAGCAGCTGGGGGTCCCCCCCTATCACAGATACGCAGTATTTT.

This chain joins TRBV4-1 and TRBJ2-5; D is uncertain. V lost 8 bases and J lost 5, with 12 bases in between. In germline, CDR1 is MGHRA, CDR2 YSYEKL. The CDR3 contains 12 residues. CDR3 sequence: CASGLVGETQYF. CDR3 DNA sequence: TGCGCCAGCGGGTTGGTCGGGGAGACCCAGTACTTC.